These T cell receptor beta chains were read from a single sample in a study of blood T cell repertoires in COVID-19. Using immunoSEQ multiplex PCR, the repertoire was profiled, and TCRdb retains in-frame clones only, with some absent. Of roughly 250,000 clones in the sample, 70% to 90% were seen once. Sequenced sample: PBMCs or T cells enriched from blood (not recorded which). The receptors stem from a woman aged 25-40 years who had recovered from COVID-19. CDR3s include the opening cysteine and the closing phenylalanine or tryptophan. D genes are given only for firm matches. A row's size may be missing; if present it is once, few, many or a size class.

abundance: few; j_gene: TRBJ2-7; d_gene: -; v_gene: TRBV18; CDR3nt: TGTGCCAGCTCACCGAGACAGGTGGACTACGAGCAGTACTTC; CDR3aa: CASSPRQVDYEQYF
abundance: -; j_gene: TRBJ1-4; d_gene: -; v_gene: TRBV27; CDR3nt: TGTGCCAGCAGCCTGTATCAGGGCGCAACTAATGAAAAACTGTTTTTT; CDR3aa: CASSLYQGATNEKLFF
abundance: -; j_gene: TRBJ1-3; d_gene: TRBD1; v_gene: TRBV5-1; CDR3nt: TGCGCCAGCAGCTTGACCGGGACAGCAGGAAACACCATATATTTT; CDR3aa: CASSLTGTAGNTIYF
abundance: -; j_gene: TRBJ1-1; d_gene: -; v_gene: TRBV30; CDR3nt: TGTGCCTGGATCGACAGGTACACTGAAGCTTTCTTT; CDR3aa: CAWIDRYTEAFF
abundance: -; j_gene: TRBJ1-1; d_gene: TRBD1; v_gene: TRBV28; CDR3nt: TGTGCCAGCAGCTCGGGACAGGGGAACACTGAAGCTTTCTTT; CDR3aa: CASSSGQGNTEAFF
abundance: -; j_gene: TRBJ1-6; d_gene: -; v_gene: TRBV2; CDR3nt: TGTGCCAGCTCCAACAGGGTTGGCGTTTCACCCCTCCACTTT; CDR3aa: CASSNRVGVSPLHF
abundance: -; j_gene: TRBJ2-1; d_gene: -; v_gene: TRBV30; CDR3nt: TGTGCCTCCGGGGGAAGTGGGTACAATGAGCAGTTCTTC; CDR3aa: CASGGSGYNEQFF
abundance: -; j_gene: TRBJ2-5; d_gene: TRBD2; v_gene: TRBV4-2; CDR3nt: TGTGCCAGCAGCCAAGATACGGGGGGGCCGCGTCGAGGAGAGACCCAGTACTTC; CDR3aa: CASSQDTGGPRRGETQYF
abundance: few; j_gene: TRBJ1-5; d_gene: -; v_gene: TRBV18; CDR3nt: TGTGCCAGCTCACCAGAGTTGTCCCAGCCCCAGCATTTT; CDR3aa: CASSPELSQPQHF
abundance: -; j_gene: TRBJ1-2; d_gene: -; v_gene: TRBV13; CDR3nt: TGTGCCAGCAGCGCCGGACTGACCTATGGCTACACCTTC; CDR3aa: CASSAGLTYGYTF
abundance: -; j_gene: TRBJ2-7; d_gene: TRBD2; v_gene: TRBV6-5; CDR3nt: TGTGCCAGCAGTCACGGGACTAGCGGACTCTACGAGCAGTACTTC; CDR3aa: CASSHGTSGLYEQYF
abundance: -; j_gene: TRBJ1-2; d_gene: -; v_gene: TRBV5-1; CDR3nt: TGCGCCAGCAGCTTGGGACAGACAGACGATGGCTACACCTTC; CDR3aa: CASSLGQTDDGYTF
abundance: once; j_gene: TRBJ2-3; d_gene: -; v_gene: TRBV10-1; CDR3nt: TGCGCCAGCAGTGGGGGCCCGACAGATACGCAGTATTTT; CDR3aa: CASSGGPTDTQYF
abundance: -; j_gene: TRBJ2-7; d_gene: -; v_gene: TRBV5-1; CDR3nt: TGCGCCAGCAGCTTGGTCTCAGGGGCCAACGAGCAGTACTTC; CDR3aa: CASSLVSGANEQYF
abundance: -; j_gene: TRBJ1-2; d_gene: -; v_gene: TRBV6-5; CDR3nt: TGTGCCAGCTTTCGGCAGGGGTTTGATGGCTACACCTTC; CDR3aa: CASFRQGFDGYTF
abundance: -; j_gene: TRBJ2-5; d_gene: TRBD1; v_gene: TRBV2; CDR3nt: TGTGCCAGCACTCTTCCGACAGGGAAACTGGAGACCCAGTACTTC; CDR3aa: CASTLPTGKLETQYF
abundance: -; j_gene: TRBJ2-5; d_gene: TRBD1; v_gene: TRBV5-5; CDR3nt: TGTGCCAGCAGCCGATTGGGGACAGTTCCTCAAGAGACCCAGTACTTC; CDR3aa: CASSRLGTVPQETQYF
abundance: -; j_gene: TRBJ2-1; d_gene: -; v_gene: TRBV6-5; CDR3nt: TGTGCCAGCACCGCGGGGTACAATGAGCAGTTCTTC; CDR3aa: CASTAGYNEQFF
abundance: -; j_gene: TRBJ1-1; d_gene: TRBD1; v_gene: TRBV2; CDR3nt: TGTGCCAGCAGTTGGGACAGCTCAAACACTGAAGCTTTCTTT; CDR3aa: CASSWDSSNTEAFF
abundance: few; j_gene: TRBJ1-6; d_gene: -; v_gene: TRBV29-1; CDR3nt: TGCAGCGTGACAGAGGAGTCGGGTTCACCCCTCCACTTT; CDR3aa: CSVTEESGSPLHF
abundance: -; j_gene: TRBJ2-1; d_gene: TRBD2; v_gene: TRBV28; CDR3nt: TGTGCCAGCAGTTCTAGCGGGAGAGGGGCCTACAATGAGCAGTTCTTC; CDR3aa: CASSSSGRGAYNEQFF
abundance: -; j_gene: TRBJ2-3; d_gene: -; v_gene: TRBV10-2; CDR3nt: TGCGCCAGCAGTGAGTTTCTCCCGGGAGATACGCAGTATTTT; CDR3aa: CASSEFLPGDTQYF
abundance: -; j_gene: TRBJ1-1; d_gene: TRBD1; v_gene: TRBV5-1; CDR3nt: TGCGCCAGCCGGGAGGGCCTTAAGGGGGCTCAGGGGCAAAACCCTGAAGCTTTCTTT; CDR3aa: CASREGLKGAQGQNPEAFF
abundance: -; j_gene: TRBJ1-2; d_gene: -; v_gene: TRBV5-1; CDR3nt: TGCGCCAGCAGCTTAGGCCAGGGCCCCGCTGGTGGCTACACCTTC; CDR3aa: CASSLGQGPAGGYTF
abundance: -; j_gene: TRBJ2-2; d_gene: -; v_gene: TRBV3-1/TRBV3-2; CDR3nt: TGTGCCAGCAGCCAGGCCCTCCTAGCGTCCGGGGAGCTGTTTTTT; CDR3aa: CASSQALLASGELFF
abundance: -; j_gene: TRBJ1-1; d_gene: TRBD1; v_gene: TRBV27; CDR3nt: TGTGCCAGCAGTTTGGGGGACAGGAACACTGAAGCTTTCTTT; CDR3aa: CASSLGDRNTEAFF
abundance: -; j_gene: TRBJ1-2; d_gene: TRBD1; v_gene: TRBV3-1/TRBV3-2; CDR3nt: TGTGCCAGCAGCCCCCGGGACAGGGGGCGTCCTGGCTATGGCTACACCTTC; CDR3aa: CASSPRDRGRPGYGYTF
abundance: few; j_gene: TRBJ1-4; d_gene: -; v_gene: TRBV2; CDR3nt: TGTGCCAGCAGCCGCGACGGGAATGAAAAACTGTTTTTT; CDR3aa: CASSRDGNEKLFF
abundance: -; j_gene: TRBJ1-2; d_gene: TRBD1; v_gene: TRBV7-9; CDR3nt: TGTGCCAGCAGTGATCCGGGGACAGGGGGCGTTTTGTATGGCTACACCTTC; CDR3aa: CASSDPGTGGVLYGYTF
abundance: -; j_gene: TRBJ2-1; d_gene: -; v_gene: TRBV14; CDR3nt: TGTGCCAGCAGCCAAGACAGGGGACCCATTACCAATGAGCAGTTCTTC; CDR3aa: CASSQDRGPITNEQFF
abundance: -; j_gene: TRBJ2-1; d_gene: TRBD1; v_gene: TRBV27; CDR3nt: TGTGCCAGCAGCGACAGGGTGGGATCCTACAATGAGCAGTTCTTC; CDR3aa: CASSDRVGSYNEQFF
abundance: -; j_gene: TRBJ2-3; d_gene: -; v_gene: TRBV7-9; CDR3nt: TGTGCCAGCAGCTTCGGAGGGTTCCGGAGAGATACGCAGTATTTT; CDR3aa: CASSFGGFRRDTQYF
abundance: -; j_gene: TRBJ2-1; d_gene: TRBD2; v_gene: TRBV7-9; CDR3nt: TGTGCCAGCAGCTTACCTAGCGGAACGTACAATGAGCAGTTCTTC; CDR3aa: CASSLPSGTYNEQFF
abundance: -; j_gene: TRBJ2-2; d_gene: TRBD2; v_gene: TRBV9; CDR3nt: TGTGCCAGCAGCCCCCCTAACGCGGGGGGCGGGGAGCTGTTTTTT; CDR3aa: CASSPPNAGGGELFF
abundance: -; j_gene: TRBJ2-5; d_gene: TRBD2; v_gene: TRBV6-1; CDR3nt: TGTGCCAGCAGTGAAGCTAGCGGGGGCGGGGAGACCCAGTACTTC; CDR3aa: CASSEASGGGETQYF
abundance: once; j_gene: TRBJ2-7; d_gene: -; v_gene: TRBV2; CDR3nt: TGTGCCAGCAGTGGATCAGTAACCTACGAGCAGTACTTC; CDR3aa: CASSGSVTYEQYF
abundance: -; j_gene: TRBJ2-2; d_gene: TRBD1; v_gene: TRBV5-4; CDR3nt: TGTGCCAGCACCCGCCCGCCGGGACAGGGCGGCGGGGAGCTGTTTTTT; CDR3aa: CASTRPPGQGGGELFF
abundance: once; j_gene: TRBJ1-1; d_gene: -; v_gene: TRBV5-6; CDR3nt: TGTGCCAGCAGCTTGGTATCCAACACTGAAGCTTTCTTT; CDR3aa: CASSLVSNTEAFF
abundance: -; j_gene: TRBJ1-1; d_gene: -; v_gene: TRBV6-5; CDR3nt: TGTGCCAGTGAACAGGGATTGGGCACTGAAGCTTTCTTT; CDR3aa: CASEQGLGTEAFF
abundance: -; j_gene: TRBJ2-1; d_gene: -; v_gene: TRBV28; CDR3nt: TGTGCCAGCAGTTACACCTCCTACAATGAGCAGTTCTTC; CDR3aa: CASSYTSYNEQFF
abundance: -; j_gene: TRBJ1-1; d_gene: -; v_gene: TRBV2; CDR3nt: TGTGCCAGCAGTCTCGACAGGAACACTGAAGCTTTCTTT; CDR3aa: CASSLDRNTEAFF